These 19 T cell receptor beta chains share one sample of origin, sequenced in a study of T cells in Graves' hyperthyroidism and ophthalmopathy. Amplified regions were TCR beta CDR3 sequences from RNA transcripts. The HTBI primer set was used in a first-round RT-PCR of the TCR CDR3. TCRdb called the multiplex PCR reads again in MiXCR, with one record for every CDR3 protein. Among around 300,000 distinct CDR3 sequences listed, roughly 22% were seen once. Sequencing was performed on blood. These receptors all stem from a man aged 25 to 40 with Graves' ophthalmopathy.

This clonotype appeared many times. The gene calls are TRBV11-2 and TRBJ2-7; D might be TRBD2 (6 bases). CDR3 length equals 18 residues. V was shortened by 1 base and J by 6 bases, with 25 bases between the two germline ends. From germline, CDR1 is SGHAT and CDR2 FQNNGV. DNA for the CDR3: TGTGCCAGCAGCTTAGCGGCCGTCGGGGGACGTAGGCGGGGCGAGCAGTACTTC. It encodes CASSLAAVGGRRRGEQYF.

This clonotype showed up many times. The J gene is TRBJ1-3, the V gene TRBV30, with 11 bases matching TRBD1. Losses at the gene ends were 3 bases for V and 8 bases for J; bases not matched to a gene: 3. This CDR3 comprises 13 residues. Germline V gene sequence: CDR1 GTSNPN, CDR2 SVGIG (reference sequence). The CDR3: CAWRGQGVYTIYF. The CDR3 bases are TGTGCCTGGAGGGGACAGGGGGTTTACACCATATATTTT.

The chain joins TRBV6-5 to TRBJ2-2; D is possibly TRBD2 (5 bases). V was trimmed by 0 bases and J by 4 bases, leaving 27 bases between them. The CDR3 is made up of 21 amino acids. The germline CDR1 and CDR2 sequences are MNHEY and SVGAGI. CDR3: CASSYSALISAQVPSTGELFF. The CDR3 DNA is TGTGCCAGCAGTTACTCGGCGCTAATTAGCGCCCAAGTACCGAGCACCGGGGAGCTGTTTTTT.

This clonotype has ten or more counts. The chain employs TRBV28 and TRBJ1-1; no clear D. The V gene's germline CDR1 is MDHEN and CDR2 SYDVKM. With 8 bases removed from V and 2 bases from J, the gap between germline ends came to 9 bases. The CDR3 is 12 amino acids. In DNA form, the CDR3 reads TGTGCCAGCCGGACGGTCAACACTGAAGCTTTCTTT. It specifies CASRTVNTEAFF.

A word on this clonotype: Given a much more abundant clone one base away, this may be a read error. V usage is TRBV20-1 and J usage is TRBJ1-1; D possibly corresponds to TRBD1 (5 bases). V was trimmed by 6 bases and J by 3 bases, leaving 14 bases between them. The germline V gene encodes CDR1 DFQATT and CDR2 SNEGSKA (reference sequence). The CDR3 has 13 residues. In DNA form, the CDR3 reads TGCAGTGCCCGATTCGCGGGGGACACTGAAGCTTTCTTT. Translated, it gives CSARFAGDTEAFF.

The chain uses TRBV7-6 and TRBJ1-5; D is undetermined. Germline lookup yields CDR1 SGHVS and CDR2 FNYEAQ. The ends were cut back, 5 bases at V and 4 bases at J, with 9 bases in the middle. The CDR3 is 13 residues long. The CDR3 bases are TGTGCCAGCAGCGAGGGTGGGAATCAGCCCCAGCATTTT. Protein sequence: CASSEGGNQPQHF.

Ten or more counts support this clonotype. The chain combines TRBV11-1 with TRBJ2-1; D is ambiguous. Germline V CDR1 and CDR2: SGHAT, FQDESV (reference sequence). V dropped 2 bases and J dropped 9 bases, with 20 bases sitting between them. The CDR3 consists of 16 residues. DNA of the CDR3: TGTGCCAGCAGCTTACCCGGAAAGGGTGGGGATCCTGAGCAGTTCTTC. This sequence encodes CASSLPGKGGDPEQFF. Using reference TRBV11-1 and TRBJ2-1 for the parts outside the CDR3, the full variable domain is EAEVAQSPRYKITEKSQAVAFWCDPISGHATLYWYRQILGQGPELLVQFQDESVVDDSQLPKDRFSAERLKGVDSTLKIQPAELGDSAMYLCASSLPGKGGDPEQFFGPGTRLTVL.

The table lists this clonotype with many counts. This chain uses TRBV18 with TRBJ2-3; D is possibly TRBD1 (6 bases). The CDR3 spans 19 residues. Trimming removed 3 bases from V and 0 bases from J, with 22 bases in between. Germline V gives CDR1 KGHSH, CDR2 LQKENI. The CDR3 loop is CASSPTRQAEFTSTDTQYF. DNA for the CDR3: TGTGCCAGCTCACCTACAAGACAGGCCGAATTCACTAGCACAGATACGCAGTATTTT.

DNA for the CDR3: TGTGCCAGCAGCTTAACAGGGACTTTAAATCAGCCCCAGCATTTT. This gives the protein CASSLTGTLNQPQHF. The chain is built from TRBV11-2 and TRBJ1-5; a possible D gene is TRBD1 (6 bases). Per the germline V gene, CDR1 is SGHAT and CDR2 is FQNNGV. The length of the CDR3 is 15 residues. V was shortened by 2 bases and J by 4 bases, with 12 bases between the two germline ends.

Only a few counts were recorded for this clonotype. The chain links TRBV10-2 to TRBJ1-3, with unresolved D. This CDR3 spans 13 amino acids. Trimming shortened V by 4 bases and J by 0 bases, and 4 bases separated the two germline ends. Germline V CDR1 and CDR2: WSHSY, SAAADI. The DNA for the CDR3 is TGCGCCAGCAGTGGGAGCTCTGGAAACACCATATATTTT. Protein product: CASSGSSGNTIYF.

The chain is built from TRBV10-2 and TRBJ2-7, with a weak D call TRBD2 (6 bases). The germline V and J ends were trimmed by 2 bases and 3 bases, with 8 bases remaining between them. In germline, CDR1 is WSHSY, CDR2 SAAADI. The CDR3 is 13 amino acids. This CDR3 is CASSEDGSYEQYF. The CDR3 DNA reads TGCGCCAGCAGTGAGGACGGGAGCTACGAGCAGTACTTC.

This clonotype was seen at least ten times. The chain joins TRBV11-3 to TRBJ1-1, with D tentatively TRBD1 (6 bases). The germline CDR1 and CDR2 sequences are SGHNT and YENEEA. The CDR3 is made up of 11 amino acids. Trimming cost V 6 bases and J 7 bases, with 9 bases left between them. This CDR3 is CASRRQDEAFF. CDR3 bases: TGTGCCAGCAGGAGACAGGATGAAGCTTTCTTT.

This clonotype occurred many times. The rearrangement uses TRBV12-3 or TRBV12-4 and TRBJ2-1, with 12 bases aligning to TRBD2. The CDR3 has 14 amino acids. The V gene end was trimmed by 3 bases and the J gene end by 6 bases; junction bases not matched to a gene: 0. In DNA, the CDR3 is TGTGCCAGCAGTTTGACTAGCGGGAGCAATGAGCAGTTCTTC. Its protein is CASSLTSGSNEQFF.

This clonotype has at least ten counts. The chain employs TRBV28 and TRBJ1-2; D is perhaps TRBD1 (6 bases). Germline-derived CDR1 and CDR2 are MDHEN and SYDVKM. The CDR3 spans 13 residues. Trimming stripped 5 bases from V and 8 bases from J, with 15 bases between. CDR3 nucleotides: TGTGCCAGCAGTCCACAGGGAGGGAGAGGCTACACCTTC. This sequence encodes CASSPQGGRGYTF.

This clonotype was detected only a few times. The CDR3 DNA reads TGTGCCACCAGTGATTTCTGGAATACGCAGTATTTT. Translation: CATSDFWNTQYF. The gene calls are TRBV24-1 and TRBJ2-3, with D hard to call. The CDR3 sequence is 12 residues long. Germline V lookup: CDR1 KGHDR, CDR2 SFDVKD. Trimming removed 1 base at V and 7 bases at J, with 5 bases between.

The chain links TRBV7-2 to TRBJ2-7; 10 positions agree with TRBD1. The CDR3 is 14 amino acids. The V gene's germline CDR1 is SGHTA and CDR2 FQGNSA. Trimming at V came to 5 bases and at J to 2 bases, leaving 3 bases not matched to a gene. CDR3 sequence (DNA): TGTGCCAGCAGCCAGGGGACAGGGGCCTACGAGCAGTACTTC. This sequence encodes CASSQGTGAYEQYF.

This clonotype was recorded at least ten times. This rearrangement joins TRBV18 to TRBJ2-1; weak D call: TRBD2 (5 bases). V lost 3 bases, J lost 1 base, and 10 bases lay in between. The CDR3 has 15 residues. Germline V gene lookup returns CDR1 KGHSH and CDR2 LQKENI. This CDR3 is CASSPAGSSYNEQFF. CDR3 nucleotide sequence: TGTGCCAGCTCACCGGCGGGTTCGTCCTACAATGAGCAGTTCTTC.

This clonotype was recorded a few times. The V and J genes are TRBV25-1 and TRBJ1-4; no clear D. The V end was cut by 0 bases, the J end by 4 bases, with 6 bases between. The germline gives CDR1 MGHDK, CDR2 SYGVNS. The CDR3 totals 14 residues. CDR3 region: CASSEYSGNEKLFF. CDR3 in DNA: TGTGCCAGCAGTGAATATTCGGGTAATGAAAAACTGTTTTTT.

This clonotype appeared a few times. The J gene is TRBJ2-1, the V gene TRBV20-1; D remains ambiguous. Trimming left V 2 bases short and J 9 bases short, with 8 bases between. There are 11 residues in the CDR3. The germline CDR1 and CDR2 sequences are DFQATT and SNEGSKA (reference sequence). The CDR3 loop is CSARITGEQFF. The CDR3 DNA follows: TGCAGTGCTAGAATCACGGGTGAGCAGTTCTTC.